Presented here are 32 T cell receptor beta chains from one specimen sequenced in a study of OX40 agonist ivuxolimab in advanced cancers. Clones were sequenced by immunoSEQ multiplex PCR, and TCRdb holds only the in-frame ones, with some missing. This table holds tens of thousands of clones, roughly 85% found once. The material sequenced was CD4+ or CD8+ T cells sorted from blood, taken in a trial of the OX40 agonist ivuxolimab. The receptor source for this set is an adult with an advanced solid tumor such as melanoma, head and neck, liver or kidney cancer.

The DNA of the CDR3 is TGTGCCAGCAGTTTCTGGCAGGGAAAGTATGGCTACACCTTC. Protein: CASSFWQGKYGYTF. This rearrangement joins TRBV6-6 to TRBJ1-2; D perhaps matches TRBD1 (5 bases). V was pared by 4 bases and J by 5 bases, with 14 bases between. Germline CDR1 and CDR2: MNHNY and SVGAGI (reference sequence). The CDR3 runs to 14 residues.

This chain links TRBV7-9 with TRBJ2-3, with a weak D call TRBD2 (6 bases). Per the germline V gene, CDR1 is SEHNR and CDR2 is FQNEAQ (reference sequence). The CDR3 has 14 amino acids. V lost 4 bases and J 4 bases, leaving 12 bases between the germline ends. CDR3 loop: CASSSGLGADTQYF. DNA of the CDR3: TGTGCCAGCAGCTCGGGACTGGGGGCAGATACGCAGTATTTT. Together with reference TRBV7-9 and TRBJ2-3, the CDR3 gives the full variable domain: DTGVSQNPRHKITKRGQNVTFRCDPISEHNRLYWYRQTLGQGPEFLTYFQNEAQLEKSRLLSDRFSAERPKGSFSTLEIQRTEQGDSAMYLCASSSGLGADTQYFGPGTRLTVL.

In this sample, this clone turned up once. The chain uses TRBV5-1 and TRBJ2-7; no clear D gene. Germline CDR1 and CDR2: SGHRS and YFSETQ. The V end lost 5 bases, the J end lost 1 base, and 19 bases lay between the germline ends. The CDR3 sequence is 16 residues long. CDR3 DNA sequence: TGCGCCAGCAGACCCGAAGGAAAGGCGACTTCCTACGAGCAGTACTTC. This gives the protein CASRPEGKATSYEQYF.

The CDR3 DNA reads as TGTGCCAGCAGCTCGGTCTGGGGGACAGGGTATGGGGCTTTCTTT. Residues: CASSSVWGTGYGAFF. The V call is TRBV11-3, the J call TRBJ1-1; 9 nucleotides match TRBD1. V was pared by 4 bases and J by 11 bases, with 14 bases of the junction left unmatched. The CDR3 contains 15 residues. CDR1 and CDR2 from the germline V gene are SGHNT and YENEEA.

The genes are TRBV2 and TRBJ2-4; TRBD1 agrees at 7 bases. J lost 4 bases, V lost 2 bases, and 5 bases had no gene match. The CDR3 consists of 15 residues. Germline CDR1 and CDR2: SNHLY and FYNNEI. The CDR3 loop reads CASSELDREKNIQYF. CDR3 nucleotides: TGTGCCAGCAGTGAACTTGACAGGGAAAAAAACATTCAGTACTTC. Full variable domain (missing parts from reference TRBV2 and TRBJ2-4): EPEVTQTPSHQVTQMGQEVILRCVPISNHLYFYWYRQILGQKVEFLVSFYNNEISEKSEIFDDQFSVERPDGSNFTLKIRSTKLEDSAMYFCASSELDREKNIQYFGAGTRLSVL.

The chain has TRBV2 and TRBJ2-5, with D possibly TRBD1 on 5 matching bases. The CDR3 is 15 residues long. CDR1 and CDR2 (germline): SNHLY, FYNNEI. V dropped 7 bases and J dropped 0 bases, with 15 bases sitting between them. CDR3 amino acids: CASIFKGADQETQYF. The DNA for the CDR3 is TGTGCCAGCATCTTTAAAGGGGCTGACCAAGAGACCCAGTACTTC.

The J gene is TRBJ1-3, the V gene TRBV28, with no clear D. CDR1 MDHEN and CDR2 SYDVKM come from the germline V gene. This CDR3 has 14 amino acids. The germline V and J ends were trimmed by 6 bases and 0 bases, with 9 bases remaining between them. The DNA for the CDR3 is TGTGCCAGCAGCACGGGGTTCTCTGGAAACACCATATATTTT. Protein product: CASSTGFSGNTIYF.

This chain uses TRBV7-9 with TRBJ2-5; D not resolved. The ends were cut back, 5 bases at V and 2 bases at J, with 12 bases in the middle. Germline CDR1 reads SEHNR; CDR2 reads FQNEAQ (reference sequence). The CDR3 contains 14 residues. CDR3 DNA sequence: TGTGCCAGCAGCCCTCGCTCGAGGCAAGAGACCCAGTACTTC. Translating it yields CASSPRSRQETQYF. The full variable domain, with the rest looked up from reference TRBV7-9 and TRBJ2-5, is DTGVSQNPRHKITKRGQNVTFRCDPISEHNRLYWYRQTLGQGPEFLTYFQNEAQLEKSRLLSDRFSAERPKGSFSTLEIQRTEQGDSAMYLCASSPRSRQETQYFGPGTRLLVL.

For this clone: Other DNA sequences in the same sample also yield this CDR3. The CDR3 nucleotides are TGTGCCAGCAGCCCGGGACAGGGGGGGACTGAAGCTTTCTTT. Translated, it gives CASSPGQGGTEAFF. The chain couples TRBV7-9 to TRBJ1-1; 11 nucleotides match TRBD1. The CDR3 is 14 amino acids. Germline V lookup: CDR1 SEHNR, CDR2 FQNEAQ (reference sequence). J lost 5 bases, V lost 5 bases, and 4 bases had no gene match.

The rearrangement uses TRBV13 and TRBJ1-1, with a tentative D call TRBD1 (5 bases). CDR3 length: 16 residues. Germline V CDR1 and CDR2: PRHDT, FYEKMQ (reference sequence). Trimming stripped 3 bases from V and 1 base from J, with 15 bases between. CDR3 sequence reads: CASSFSLRTTNTEAFF. The CDR3 nucleotides are TGTGCCAGCAGCTTTAGCCTCCGGACAACGAACACTGAAGCTTTCTTT.

This chain links TRBV7-9 with TRBJ2-3; a possible D gene is TRBD2 (5 bases). V lost 6 bases to trimming and J lost 7 bases, with 14 bases between them. CDR1 SEHNR and CDR2 FQNEAQ come from the germline V gene (reference sequence). CDR3 length equals 13 residues. CDR3 bases: TGTGCCAGCAGTCTTGGAGGCGTTAATACGCAGTATTTT. This translates into CASSLGGVNTQYF.

This chain links TRBV6-5 with TRBJ2-7; TRBD1 might be the D (5 bases). V was pared by 8 bases and J by 2 bases, with 19 bases between. Germline V gene lookup returns CDR1 MNHEY and CDR2 SVGAGI. The CDR3 runs 15 residues. CDR3 coding DNA: TGTGCCAGCGGGTACCCCCGTGGGGCTCCCTACGAGCAGTACTTC. This translates into CASGYPRGAPYEQYF.

The chain has TRBV5-1 and TRBJ2-3; the D is unclear. The CDR3 has 14 residues. In germline, CDR1 is SGHRS, CDR2 YFSETQ. The V gene lost 0 bases and the J gene lost 6 bases, with 11 bases spanning the gap. CDR3 loop: CASSLDGQTDTQYF. In nucleotides, the CDR3 is TGCGCCAGCAGCTTGGATGGCCAGACCGATACGCAGTATTTT.

The V gene is TRBV5-1, the J gene TRBJ2-3, with D unclear. Germline V gene sequence: CDR1 SGHRS, CDR2 YFSETQ. With 0 bases removed from V and 0 bases from J, the gap between germline ends came to 11 bases. This CDR3 region has 16 residues. CDR3 coding DNA: TGCGCCAGCAGCTTGGTCGGAACTACTAGCACAGATACGCAGTATTTT. Protein product: CASSLVGTTSTDTQYF.

The V and J genes are TRBV10-3 and TRBJ2-5; TRBD1 or TRBD2 may be the D gene (5 bases each). V lost 3 bases and J lost 4, with 15 bases in between. Germline V gene data show CDR1 as ENHRY and CDR2 as SYGVKD. The CDR3 has 15 residues. CDR3 in amino acids: CAISEGPLRGETQYF. Here the CDR3 DNA reads TGTGCCATCAGTGAAGGTCCCCTGAGGGGAGAGACCCAGTACTTC.

The J gene is TRBJ2-3, the V gene TRBV9; D is perhaps TRBD2 (5 bases). Trimming stripped 3 bases from V and 1 base from J, with 12 bases between. The CDR3 spans 15 residues. CDR1 and CDR2 from the germline V gene are SGDLS and YYNGEE. The CDR3 sequence is CASSAGFGGTDTQYF. The CDR3, as DNA: TGTGCCAGCAGCGCCGGATTCGGGGGCACAGATACGCAGTATTTT.

The chain employs TRBV29-1 and TRBJ2-1, with 9 positions matching TRBD2. CDR3 length: 15 residues. CDR1 and CDR2 (germline): SQVTM, ANQGSEA. Losses at the gene ends were 7 bases for V and 7 bases for J; bases not matched to a gene: 14. CDR3 sequence (DNA): TGCAGCGCCCCCATGCGGGAGGGCCGAGGTAATGAGCAGTTCTTC. Protein sequence: CSAPMREGRGNEQFF.

The rearrangement links TRBV10-3 to TRBJ2-5; D remains unclear. CDR1 is ENHRY, CDR2 SYGVKD, per germline. The CDR3 loop spans 13 amino acids. The ends were cut back, 6 bases at V and 7 bases at J, with 15 bases in the middle. The CDR3 sequence is CAISGTELATQYF. CDR3 DNA: TGTGCCATCAGCGGAACTGAGCTGGCGACCCAGTACTTC.

The rearrangement links TRBV27 to TRBJ2-5, with 15 bases matching TRBD2. V gave up 6 bases and J gave up 1 base; unmatched junction bases: 3. Germline V gene data show CDR1 as MNHEY and CDR2 as SMNVEV (reference sequence). The CDR3 has 16 residues. CDR3 coding DNA: TGTGCCAGCAGAGGACTAGCGGGGGGGTTCCAAGAGACCCAGTACTTC. Translation: CASRGLAGGFQETQYF.

The chain carries TRBV7-9 and TRBJ1-2; D gene ambiguous. Looked up from germline, CDR1 is SEHNR and CDR2 is FQNEAQ (reference sequence). The CDR3 is 13 residues long. Trimming shortened V by 2 bases and J by 3 bases, and 7 bases separated the two germline ends. Here the CDR3 DNA reads TGTGCCAGCAGCTTATACGGGGACTATGGCTACACCTTC. It encodes CASSLYGDYGYTF.

In its sample, this clone was seen once. The chain has TRBV29-1 and TRBJ2-7; TRBD1 aligns across 8 bases. Germline lookup yields CDR1 SQVTM and CDR2 ANQGSEA. This CDR3 is built from 15 residues. The V and J ends lost 1 base and 4 bases, in that order; junction bases with no gene match: 9. The CDR3 reads CSVEGPGTGAYEQYF. CDR3 bases: TGCAGCGTTGAAGGTCCCGGGACAGGCGCTTACGAGCAGTACTTC.

Only a few counts were recorded for this clone. Relative to the germline gene, one junction end is altered; a read error may explain this. CDR3 loop: CASSWTVNTEAFF. Written as DNA, the CDR3 is TGTGCCAGCAGCTGGACAGTGAACACTGAAGCTTTCTTT. The J gene is TRBJ1-1, the V gene TRBV15; the D gene is possibly TRBD1 (6 bases). This CDR3 comprises 13 residues. Germline V gene data show CDR1 as LNHNV and CDR2 as YYDKDF (reference sequence).

V and J are TRBV2 and TRBJ1-3; D not resolved. V gave up 3 bases and J gave up 0 bases, with 3 bases separating them. CDR1 SNHLY and CDR2 FYNNEI come from the germline V gene. The CDR3 loop spans 13 amino acids. The CDR3 region is CASSDTSGNTIYF. CDR3 coding DNA: TGTGCCAGCAGTGACACCTCTGGAAACACCATATATTTT.

This chain connects TRBV5-1 to TRBJ2-6; D call uncertain. CDR3 size: 14 residues. In germline, CDR1 is SGHRS, CDR2 YFSETQ. The germline V and J ends were trimmed by 2 bases and 2 bases, with 5 bases remaining between them. The CDR3 nucleotides are TGCGCCAGCAGCTTAGGGCCTGGGGCCAACGTCCTGACTTTC. Protein product: CASSLGPGANVLTF.

The V call is TRBV6-1, the J call TRBJ1-2; the D gene is possibly TRBD1 (5 bases). The CDR3 contains 15 residues. Trimming took off 5 bases at V and 8 bases at J, with 21 bases between the two ends. Germline V gene lookup returns CDR1 MNHNS and CDR2 SASEGT. CDR3 protein: CASSWTTPPLGGYTF. The CDR3 bases are TGTGCCAGCAGTTGGACAACTCCTCCACTAGGAGGCTACACCTTC.

The V and J genes are TRBV15 and TRBJ2-3; 7 bases are shared with TRBD1. V shed 3 bases and J 1 base; nucleotides not matched to a gene: 1. CDR3 length: 14 residues. CDR1 and CDR2 (germline): LNHNV, YYDKDF (reference sequence). The CDR3 here is CATSSTGGTDTQYF. For the CDR3, the DNA is TGTGCCACCAGCAGTACAGGGGGCACAGATACGCAGTATTTT.

V usage is TRBV30 and J usage is TRBJ1-1, with D possibly being TRBD1 (5 bases). Germline V lookup: CDR1 GTSNPN, CDR2 SVGIG (reference sequence). The CDR3 totals 13 residues. Trimming took off 0 bases at V and 5 bases at J, with 10 bases between the two ends. CDR3 in DNA: TGTGCCTGGAGTGTTGGGGGACGGACTGAAGCTTTCTTT. This codes for CAWSVGGRTEAFF. Based on the CDR3 plus reference TRBV30 and TRBJ1-1, the full variable domain is SQTIHQWPATLVQPVGSPLSLECTVEGTSNPNLYWYRQAAGRGLQLLFYSVGIGQISSEVPQNLSASRPQDRQFILSSKKLLLSDSGFYLCAWSVGGRTEAFFGQGTRLTVV.

The J gene is TRBJ2-5, the V gene TRBV13; 7 positions match TRBD1. Matching the DNA end better, TRBJ2-7 makes the J call doubtful. The germline gives CDR1 PRHDT, CDR2 FYEKMQ (reference sequence). The CDR3 consists of 14 residues. The CDR3 nucleotides are TGTGCCAGCAGCCTGGACAGGACAGCCTACGAGCAGTACTTC. This encodes CASSLDRTAYEQYF.

The count of this clone is one. The rearrangement joins TRBV5-1 to TRBJ2-3; 7 bases line up with TRBD2. The V gene's germline CDR1 is SGHRS and CDR2 YFSETQ. The ends lost 7 bases at V and 6 bases at J; junction bases unmatched: 8. The CDR3 totals 13 residues. CDR3 DNA sequence: TGCGCCAGCGGGACTACCCCAAGCGATACGCAGTATTTT. Its protein product is CASGTTPSDTQYF.

This chain connects TRBV4-1 to TRBJ2-5; TRBD1 matches at 7 bases. Germline CDR1 reads MGHRA; CDR2 reads YSYEKL. V lost 0 bases to trimming and J lost 3 bases; unmatched junction nucleotides: 1. The CDR3 covers 14 residues. CDR3 protein: CASSQEDRKETQYF. The CDR3 DNA is TGCGCCAGCAGCCAAGAGGACAGGAAAGAGACCCAGTACTTC.

The chain has TRBV28 and TRBJ2-3; 8 bases agree with TRBD1. V lost 3 bases, J lost 5 bases, and 7 bases stayed unmatched. The CDR3 extends over 15 amino acids. Per the germline V gene, CDR1 is MDHEN and CDR2 is SYDVKM. CDR3 DNA: TGTGCCAGCAGTTTGAGGCAGGGGGCGGGAGATACGCAGTATTTT. This translates into CASSLRQGAGDTQYF.

The gene calls are TRBV5-5 and TRBJ1-1; no firm D call. Germline-derived CDR1 and CDR2 are SGHKS and YYEKEE (reference sequence). The V end was cut by 4 bases, the J end by 0 bases, with 7 bases between. This CDR3 is built from 13 residues. CDR3 residues: CASSPYLNTEAFF. The CDR3 DNA reads as TGTGCCAGCAGCCCCTACTTGAACACTGAAGCTTTCTTT.